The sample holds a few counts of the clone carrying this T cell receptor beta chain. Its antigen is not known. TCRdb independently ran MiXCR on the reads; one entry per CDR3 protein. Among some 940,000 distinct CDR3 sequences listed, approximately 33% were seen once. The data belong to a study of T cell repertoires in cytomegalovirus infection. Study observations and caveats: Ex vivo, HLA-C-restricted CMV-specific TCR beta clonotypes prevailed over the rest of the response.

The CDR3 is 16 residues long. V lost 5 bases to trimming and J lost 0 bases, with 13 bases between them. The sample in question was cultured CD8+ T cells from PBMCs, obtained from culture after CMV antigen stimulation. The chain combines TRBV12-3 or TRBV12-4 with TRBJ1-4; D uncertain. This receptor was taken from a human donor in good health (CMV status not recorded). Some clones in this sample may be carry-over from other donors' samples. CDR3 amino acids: CASSPRVNATNEKLFF. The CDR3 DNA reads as TGTGCCAGCAGTCCCCGAGTCAACGCAACTAATGAAAAACTGTTTTTT.